Listed below are T cell receptor beta chains from one sample, sequenced in a study of blood T cell repertoires in COVID-19. Using immunoSEQ multiplex PCR, the repertoire was profiled, and TCRdb retains in-frame clones only, with some absent. The sample consists of about 200,000 clones, 80% to 90% of them appearing once. The sample taken for sequencing was peripheral blood. Receptors originate from a human donor with active or convalescent COVID-19. The donor label of this sample is uncertain. Each CDR3 is given with its conserved first and last residue. The D gene is left open where the match is weak. The size entry is marked missing in some rows and otherwise reads once, few, many or a size class.

d_call: TRBD1; v_call: TRBV29-1; clone_size: -; j_call: TRBJ2-3; cdr3_nt: TGCAGCGTTGGACAGGGGCAAACAGATACGCAGTATTTT; cdr3_aa: CSVGQGQTDTQYF
d_call: TRBD2; v_call: TRBV4-2; clone_size: -; j_call: TRBJ2-5; cdr3_nt: TGTGCCAGCAGCCAAGATGGGGCGGGAGGGCCAGGGTACGAGACCCAGTACTTC; cdr3_aa: CASSQDGAGGPGYETQYF
d_call: TRBD1; v_call: TRBV29-1; clone_size: -; j_call: TRBJ2-2; cdr3_nt: TGCAGCGTTGCCGTTGGGACAGGGAAGGCCGGGGAGCTGTTTTTT; cdr3_aa: CSVAVGTGKAGELFF
d_call: -; v_call: TRBV7-9; clone_size: -; j_call: TRBJ1-2; cdr3_nt: TGTGCCAGCAGTACGACAGGTCGGACTGGCTACACCTTC; cdr3_aa: CASSTTGRTGYTF
d_call: TRBD1; v_call: TRBV19; clone_size: once; j_call: TRBJ1-3; cdr3_nt: TGTGCCAGTAGTGAGGACAGGTCGAACGGACGGGACACCATATATTTT; cdr3_aa: CASSEDRSNGRDTIYF
d_call: -; v_call: TRBV27; clone_size: once; j_call: TRBJ2-7; cdr3_nt: TGTGCCAGCGTACCTAAGATCCGGTACGAGCAGTACTTC; cdr3_aa: CASVPKIRYEQYF
d_call: -; v_call: TRBV28; clone_size: -; j_call: TRBJ2-2; cdr3_nt: TGTGCCAGCATTCAACCCCGCAGGGAATATAGAACCGGGGAGCTGTTTTTT; cdr3_aa: CASIQPRREYRTGELFF
d_call: TRBD2; v_call: TRBV24-1; clone_size: -; j_call: TRBJ2-3; cdr3_nt: TGTGCCACCAGTGATTTAACTAGCGGGATGGGGACAGATACGCAGTATTTT; cdr3_aa: CATSDLTSGMGTDTQYF
d_call: TRBD1; v_call: TRBV12-3/TRBV12-4; clone_size: -; j_call: TRBJ1-1; cdr3_nt: TGTGCCAGCAGCCGGCAGGGGGAAAGTGAAGCTTTCTTT; cdr3_aa: CASSRQGESEAFF
d_call: TRBD1; v_call: TRBV18; clone_size: -; j_call: TRBJ1-4; cdr3_nt: TGTGCCAGCTCACCAAGGGGGCGAAGTCTGTTTTTT; cdr3_aa: CASSPRGRSLFF
d_call: -; v_call: TRBV24-1; clone_size: -; j_call: TRBJ2-3; cdr3_nt: TGTGCCACCAGTGACCCCGGGACACCGGGAGATACGCAGTATTTT; cdr3_aa: CATSDPGTPGDTQYF
d_call: TRBD1; v_call: TRBV12-5; clone_size: -; j_call: TRBJ1-2; cdr3_nt: TGTGCTAGTGGTTTGGCGACAGGGGAGGTTGGCTATGGCTACACCTTC; cdr3_aa: CASGLATGEVGYGYTF
d_call: -; v_call: TRBV18; clone_size: -; j_call: TRBJ1-3; cdr3_nt: TGTGCCAGCTCACCACCTGGGGCCGCTGCTGGAAACACCATATATTTT; cdr3_aa: CASSPPGAAAGNTIYF
d_call: -; v_call: TRBV14; clone_size: once; j_call: TRBJ1-4; cdr3_nt: TGTGCCAGCAGCCAATTATCGGGAGGGGAAAAACTGTTTTTT; cdr3_aa: CASSQLSGGEKLFF
d_call: -; v_call: TRBV28; clone_size: once; j_call: TRBJ1-1; cdr3_nt: TGTGCCACCAAGGGGCACACTGAAGCTTTCTTT; cdr3_aa: CATKGHTEAFF
d_call: TRBD2; v_call: TRBV19; clone_size: -; j_call: TRBJ2-3; cdr3_nt: TGTGCCAGTACCGATCGGGGAGGGAGGATGACGGATACGCAGTATTTT; cdr3_aa: CASTDRGGRMTDTQYF
d_call: -; v_call: TRBV7-9; clone_size: -; j_call: TRBJ2-7; cdr3_nt: TGTGCCAGCAGCCCCCCCCGGGGCTACGAGCAGTACTTC; cdr3_aa: CASSPPRGYEQYF
d_call: TRBD2; v_call: TRBV4-2; clone_size: -; j_call: TRBJ2-2; cdr3_nt: TGTGCCAGCAGCCATAGCGGGGGGGCTGCCGGGGAGCTGTTTTTT; cdr3_aa: CASSHSGGAAGELFF
d_call: -; v_call: TRBV6-4; clone_size: once; j_call: TRBJ2-3; cdr3_nt: TGTGCCAGCAGTGGAGGCACAGATACGCAGTATTTT; cdr3_aa: CASSGGTDTQYF
d_call: TRBD1; v_call: TRBV7-9; clone_size: -; j_call: TRBJ2-1; cdr3_nt: TGTGCCAGCAGCCATTTTGGCGGAGGGACAGGGGGCTTTCAGGGTGAGCAGTTCTTC; cdr3_aa: CASSHFGGGTGGFQGEQFF
d_call: TRBD2; v_call: TRBV3-1/TRBV3-2; clone_size: -; j_call: TRBJ2-5; cdr3_nt: TGTGCCAGCAGCCAAGCTAGCGGGGGGCCCGAGACCCAGTACTTC; cdr3_aa: CASSQASGGPETQYF
d_call: TRBD2; v_call: TRBV7-3; clone_size: few; j_call: TRBJ2-5; cdr3_nt: TGTGCCAGCAGCTTAACCGCGGGGGGACCCCAAGAGACCCAGTACTTC; cdr3_aa: CASSLTAGGPQETQYF
d_call: -; v_call: TRBV18; clone_size: -; j_call: TRBJ2-1; cdr3_nt: TGTGCCAGCTCACCCCTTCCCCAGAATGAGCAGTTCTTC; cdr3_aa: CASSPLPQNEQFF
d_call: TRBD1; v_call: TRBV27; clone_size: -; j_call: TRBJ1-1; cdr3_nt: TGTGCCAGCAGTTTACAGGGGGGCAACACTGAAGCTTTCTTT; cdr3_aa: CASSLQGGNTEAFF
d_call: -; v_call: TRBV28; clone_size: -; j_call: TRBJ1-2; cdr3_nt: TGTGCCAGCAGCAGTTCCGCTAACTATGGCTACACCTTC; cdr3_aa: CASSSSANYGYTF
d_call: TRBD1; v_call: TRBV19; clone_size: -; j_call: TRBJ2-3; cdr3_nt: TGTGCCAGTAGTTCTCGGACAGGTAGCACAGATACGCAGTATTTT; cdr3_aa: CASSSRTGSTDTQYF
d_call: TRBD1; v_call: TRBV29-1; clone_size: -; j_call: TRBJ2-2; cdr3_nt: TGCAGCGTTGGGGACAGGGGGCTAGGGGAGCTGTTTTTT; cdr3_aa: CSVGDRGLGELFF
d_call: -; v_call: TRBV10-3; clone_size: -; j_call: TRBJ1-4; cdr3_nt: TGTGCCATCAGATCGGGGGAAAAACTGTTTTTT; cdr3_aa: CAIRSGEKLFF
d_call: TRBD1; v_call: TRBV5-6; clone_size: -; j_call: TRBJ1-5; cdr3_nt: TGTGCCAGCAGCCCTCCGGGACAGGTCCGTTTAATTAGCAATCAGCCCCAGCATTTT; cdr3_aa: CASSPPGQVRLISNQPQHF
d_call: TRBD1; v_call: TRBV7-9; clone_size: -; j_call: TRBJ1-1; cdr3_nt: TGTGCCAGCAGTTCCGGACAGGGGGCCGCTGAAGCTTTCTTT; cdr3_aa: CASSSGQGAAEAFF
d_call: -; v_call: TRBV3-1/TRBV3-2; clone_size: -; j_call: TRBJ1-1; cdr3_nt: TGTGCCAGCAGCCAGGGACTGCCGAACACTGAAGCTTTCTTT; cdr3_aa: CASSQGLPNTEAFF
d_call: -; v_call: TRBV7-6; clone_size: -; j_call: TRBJ2-5; cdr3_nt: TGTGCCAGTCAGGTTTCAATCCGGGAGTGGCAAGAGACCCAGTACTTC; cdr3_aa: CASQVSIREWQETQYF
d_call: TRBD1; v_call: TRBV9; clone_size: -; j_call: TRBJ2-1; cdr3_nt: TGTGCCAGCACCGACGAGACAGGGTACAATGAGCAGTTCTTC; cdr3_aa: CASTDETGYNEQFF
d_call: -; v_call: TRBV3-1/TRBV3-2; clone_size: -; j_call: TRBJ1-2; cdr3_nt: TGTGCCAGCAGCCAAGAGACTGGTAGGGGACACCGCTTC; cdr3_aa: CASSQETGRGHRF
d_call: TRBD1; v_call: TRBV10-3; clone_size: -; j_call: TRBJ1-5; cdr3_nt: TGTGCCATCAGTAGAACAGGGGGCAATCAGCCCCAGCATTTT; cdr3_aa: CAISRTGGNQPQHF
d_call: -; v_call: TRBV18; clone_size: once; j_call: TRBJ1-1; cdr3_nt: TGTGCCAGCTCACCACTCCCCGGGGACGGGGGGGCGAACACTGAAGCTTTCTTT; cdr3_aa: CASSPLPGDGGANTEAFF
d_call: TRBD1; v_call: TRBV19; clone_size: -; j_call: TRBJ1-5; cdr3_nt: TGTGCCAGTAGTGGCTCAGGGGGTCCGGGTGGGCCCCAGCATTTT; cdr3_aa: CASSGSGGPGGPQHF
d_call: TRBD2; v_call: TRBV19; clone_size: -; j_call: TRBJ2-3; cdr3_nt: TGTGCCAGTAGTGCTTCTGGACACCGCGGGGGGAAAGGGGCAGATACGCAGTATTTT; cdr3_aa: CASSASGHRGGKGADTQYF
d_call: TRBD2; v_call: TRBV24-1; clone_size: few; j_call: TRBJ2-3; cdr3_nt: TGTGCCACCAGTGATTGGGCTAGCGGGAGCACAGATACGCAGTATTTT; cdr3_aa: CATSDWASGSTDTQYF
d_call: TRBD2; v_call: TRBV30; clone_size: -; j_call: TRBJ2-3; cdr3_nt: TGTGCCTGGAGTAAAACTAGCGGGGTGGGGCAGTATTTT; cdr3_aa: CAWSKTSGVGQYF
d_call: -; v_call: TRBV5-6; clone_size: -; j_call: TRBJ1-5; cdr3_nt: TGTGCCAGCAGCTTTCGGGCAGGGGTTCAGCCCCAGCATTTT; cdr3_aa: CASSFRAGVQPQHF
d_call: -; v_call: TRBV10-1; clone_size: -; j_call: TRBJ2-7; cdr3_nt: TGCGCCAGCAGTGAGCGTAGGGGGGGCTACGAGCAGTACTTC; cdr3_aa: CASSERRGGYEQYF
d_call: -; v_call: TRBV25-1; clone_size: -; j_call: TRBJ1-6; cdr3_nt: TGTGCCAGCAGTGGAACTAACGAGGCGGGGTGGCACAATTCACCCCTCCACTTT; cdr3_aa: CASSGTNEAGWHNSPLHF
d_call: TRBD1; v_call: TRBV3-1/TRBV3-2; clone_size: -; j_call: TRBJ2-5; cdr3_nt: TGTGCCAGCAGCCCAGAAACCGGGACAGGGCGAGAGACCCAGTACTTC; cdr3_aa: CASSPETGTGRETQYF
d_call: TRBD1; v_call: TRBV18; clone_size: few; j_call: TRBJ1-1; cdr3_nt: TGTGCCAGCTCACTTGGACAGGGAGGGCCTATGAACACTGAAGCTTTCTTT; cdr3_aa: CASSLGQGGPMNTEAFF
d_call: -; v_call: TRBV7-7; clone_size: -; j_call: TRBJ2-1; cdr3_nt: TGTGCTAGCAGTTTCGGGACACTCTCCTACAATGAGCAGTTCTTC; cdr3_aa: CASSFGTLSYNEQFF
d_call: -; v_call: TRBV9; clone_size: -; j_call: TRBJ2-3; cdr3_nt: TGTGCCAGCAGCGTAGGGTTTATTGGGGCTGGGACTAGCACAGATACGCAGTATTTT; cdr3_aa: CASSVGFIGAGTSTDTQYF